This T cell receptor (beta chain) came from a study of monozygotic twins with inflammatory bowel disease. Study-level points and caveats: Using the inverse Simpson index, IBD patients had lower TCRbeta diversity than healthy co-twins.

The germline V gene encodes CDR1 SGHKS and CDR2 YYEKEE (reference sequence). The CDR3 is made up of 16 amino acids. In the case of this clonotype: Its matching antigen is unknown.

TCRdb derives one entry per CDR3 protein from the 5' RACE reads, leaving out DNA. Here the sample table reports about 160,000 distinct CDR3 sequences. This chain links TRBV5-5 with TRBJ2-2; the D call of TRBD2 rests on TCRdb alone, since no DNA is present to check it. Sequences were obtained from blood. The receptor's source is a human donor with ulcerative colitis or Crohn's disease, or a healthy co-twin of an affected twin (not recorded which). The CDR3 sequence: CASSLLAGENTGELFF.